The T cell receptor (beta chain) described here comes from a study of low-dose radiotherapy and immunotherapy resistance in tumors. Overall study context: Patients were treated with intravenous nivolumab at 240 mg every two weeks and were also dosed with ipilimumab at 1 mg/kg every six weeks. Dosing of intravenous cyclophosphamide at 200 mg/m2 occurred every two weeks and took place one day prior to radiation and immunotherapy. Patients took 300 mg oral aspirin daily for four cycles from cycle 1 day 1.

The time point is: before trial treatment. Deletions cut 1 base from V and 4 bases from J, with 17 bases between. Per the germline V gene, CDR1 is SGHRS and CDR2 is YFSETQ. The CDR3 is 16 amino acids. First-strand cDNA relied on TRAV- and TRBV-specific primers spanning alpha and beta chains. Both a constant-region primer and a V-primer adapter served to amplify TCRs across approximately 19 PCR cycles. The authors amplified isolated mRNA by in vitro transcription. TCRdb re-derived calls from the reads in MiXCR, one entry per CDR3 protein. Here the sample spans tens of thousands of distinct CDR3 sequences, 15% to 20% being singletons. This clonotype was observed at least ten times.

Sequences were derived from PBMCs, sampled before treatment. The origin of this receptor is a male donor with prostate cancer. The chain joins TRBV5-1 to TRBJ1-1; D is perhaps TRBD1 (5 bases). The CDR3: CASSLTTSGRSTEAFF. CDR3 DNA sequence: TGCGCCAGCAGCTTGACCACTTCAGGGAGGAGCACTGAAGCTTTCTTT.